The 20 T cell receptor beta chains presented below share a single source sample, sequenced in a study of T cell repertoires in cytomegalovirus infection. MiXCR, applied by TCRdb to the reads, yields one record per CDR3 protein. This table holds 310,000 or so distinct CDR3 sequences, 20% to 25% found once. Their antigen targets remain unknown. Specimen: cultured PBMCs, collected from culture after CMV antigen stimulation. These receptors were collected from a human donor in good health (CMV status not recorded). Some clones in this sample may be carry-over from other donors' samples.

This chain uses TRBV29-1 with TRBJ1-1; tentatively, D is TRBD1 (5 bases). The CDR3 extends over 13 amino acids. The germline CDR1 and CDR2 sequences are SQVTM and ANQGSEA. V was trimmed by 5 bases and J by 0 bases, leaving 10 bases between them. The CDR3 DNA reads as TGCAGCGTTCTAGGGACCTTGAACACTGAAGCTTTCTTT. Protein sequence: CSVLGTLNTEAFF.

This clonotype showed up just a few times. The chain couples TRBV6-5 to TRBJ2-2; D might be TRBD1 (6 bases). The V and J ends lost 5 bases and 5 bases respectively, with 12 bases between them. The CDR3 contains 14 residues. Per the germline V gene, CDR1 is MNHEY and CDR2 is SVGAGI. The CDR3 DNA is TGTGCCAGCAGTGCTCTGGGGGCTACCGGGGAGCTGTTTTTT. Protein sequence: CASSALGATGELFF.

This clonotype has a handful of counts. This sequence joins TRBV7-8 and TRBJ2-7; 10 bases are a match to TRBD2. The length of the CDR3 is 16 residues. The ends lost 4 bases at V and 4 bases at J; junction bases unmatched: 10. In germline, CDR1 is SGHVS, CDR2 FQNEAQ. This CDR3 is CASSSTRTSGRYEQYV. CDR3 sequence (DNA): TGTGCCAGCAGCTCCACCCGGACTAGCGGCCGGTACGAGCAGTACGTC.

The chain combines TRBV6-5 with TRBJ1-2; D call uncertain. The CDR3 extends over 15 amino acids. CDR1 and CDR2 from the germline V gene are MNHEY and SVGAGI. The V end was cut by 0 bases, the J end by 4 bases, with 12 bases between. The DNA of the CDR3 is TGTGCCAGCAGTTACTCGGACGGGTTTCCCTATGGCTACACCTTC. It is translated as CASSYSDGFPYGYTF.

V gene TRBV7-4 combines with J gene TRBJ1-1; a weak D match, TRBD1 (6 bases). Germline CDR1 reads SGHVT; CDR2 reads SQSDAQ. The length of the CDR3 is 15 residues. V gave up 5 bases and J gave up 5 bases, with 18 bases separating them. CDR3 bases: TGTGCCAGCAGCCTACTTACAGGGACGGGGACTGAAGCTTTCTTT. Translated: CASSLLTGTGTEAFF. Full variable domain (missing parts from reference TRBV7-4 and TRBJ1-1): GAGVSQSPRYKVAKRGRDVALRCDSISGHVTLYWYRQTLGQGSEVLTYSQSDAQRDKSGRPSGRFSAERPERSVSTLKIQRTEQGDSAVYLCASSLLTGTGTEAFFGQGTRLTVV.

This clonotype has only a few counts. The genes are TRBV19 and TRBJ1-5; D gene ambiguous. The CDR3 sequence is 14 residues long. Germline lookup yields CDR1 LNHDA and CDR2 SQIVND (reference sequence). V lost 3 bases and J lost 5, with 11 bases in between. CDR3 bases: TGTGCCAGTAGTATGACCAGCAATTATCAGCCCCAGCATTTT. Its translation is CASSMTSNYQPQHF.

This clonotype was detected a few times. The chain is built from TRBV12-3 or TRBV12-4 and TRBJ2-2; no firm D call. This CDR3 has 21 amino acids. V was cut by 6 bases and J by 5 bases, with 34 bases left in between. The DNA of the CDR3 is TGTGCCAGCAGATTCCAAACGATCCGCCTAGGGTTACCGTGGCAAACCGGGGAGCTGTTTTTT. Protein: CASRFQTIRLGLPWQTGELFF.

This clonotype showed up many times. The rearrangement uses TRBV12-3 or TRBV12-4 and TRBJ2-3; D is unclear. CDR3 size: 14 residues. The germline V and J ends were trimmed by 3 bases and 3 bases, with 10 bases remaining between them. For the CDR3, the DNA is TGTGCCAGCAGTTTCGTGGCGGAGACAGATACGCAGTATTTT. Translated, it gives CASSFVAETDTQYF.

This rearrangement joins TRBV28 to TRBJ1-2, with 12 bases lining up with TRBD1. This CDR3 is built from 13 residues. Trimming removed 5 bases from V and 8 bases from J; junction bases left unmatched: 3. Germline CDR1 is MDHEN and CDR2 is SYDVKM. In DNA form, the CDR3 reads TGTGCCAGCAGTCGGGACAGGGGGCAAGGCTACACCTTC. This translates into CASSRDRGQGYTF.

The V and J genes are TRBV27 and TRBJ2-1; 9 nucleotides agree with TRBD2. Trimming at V came to 3 bases and at J to 6 bases, leaving 6 bases not matched to a gene. This CDR3 contains 15 residues. CDR1 and CDR2 (germline): MNHEY, SMNVEV (reference sequence). The CDR3 nucleotides are TGTGCCAGCAGTTTTTGGCTAGCGGGACTCAATGAGCAGTTCTTC. It encodes CASSFWLAGLNEQFF.

The V and J genes are TRBV12-3 or TRBV12-4 and TRBJ2-2, with TRBD2 identical over 12 bases. Trimming at V came to 2 bases and at J to 1 base, leaving 5 bases not matched to a gene. The CDR3 totals 18 residues. This CDR3 reads CASSLRVLAGGNTGELFF. The CDR3 bases are TGTGCCAGCAGTTTAAGGGTACTAGCGGGAGGGAACACCGGGGAGCTGTTTTTT.

The sample holds a few counts of this clonotype. The J gene is TRBJ2-7, the V gene TRBV7-2, with a possible D match to TRBD1 (6 bases). Germline CDR1 SGHTA, CDR2 FQGNSA. The V end lost 5 bases, the J end lost 0 bases, and 14 bases lay between the germline ends. The CDR3 is made up of 15 amino acids. In DNA, the CDR3 is TGTGCCAGCAGCGAGTCAGGGGCAAACTCCTACGAGCAGTACTTC. It translates to CASSESGANSYEQYF.

This clonotype was counted a few times. The gene calls are TRBV2 and TRBJ2-1, with TRBD2 identical over 12 bases. V lost 7 bases and J lost 8; bases outside the gene matches: 6. Germline V gene sequence: CDR1 SNHLY, CDR2 FYNNEI. This CDR3 is 14 amino acids long. The CDR3 region has the DNA TGTGCCAGCATGAGGACTAGCGGGATATATGAGCAGTTCTTC. Its protein product is CASMRTSGIYEQFF.

This clonotype was found a few times. The chain recombines TRBV5-8 with TRBJ2-3; 7 nucleotides line up with TRBD2. V lost 3 bases, J lost 6 bases, and 7 bases stayed unmatched. The CDR3 spans 14 residues. CDR1 and CDR2 (germline): SGHTS, YDEGEE. This CDR3 reads CASSSEREGDTQYF. The CDR3 bases are TGTGCCAGCAGCTCGGAGCGGGAAGGGGATACGCAGTATTTT. Complete variable domain (other parts from reference TRBV5-8 and TRBJ2-3): EAGVTQSPTHLIKTRGQQATLRCSPISGHTSVYWYQQALGLGLQFLLWYDEGEERNRGNFPPRFSGRQFPNYSSELNVNALELEDSALYLCASSSEREGDTQYFGPGTRLTVL.

Many counts were recorded for this clonotype. The chain combines TRBV7-2 with TRBJ2-7; 8 bases map to TRBD1. V was clipped by 3 bases and J by 3 bases; unmatched bases: 4. The CDR3 length is 14 residues. Germline V gene data show CDR1 as SGHTA and CDR2 as FQGNSA. The DNA for the CDR3 is TGTGCCAGCAGCTTGGGACAGGAGAACTACGAGCAGTACTTC. It specifies CASSLGQENYEQYF.

This chain uses TRBV27 with TRBJ1-5, with TRBD1 matching 9 bases. CDR3 length: 16 amino acids. Germline CDR1 and CDR2: MNHEY and SMNVEV (reference sequence). Trimming removed 3 bases from V and 9 bases from J; junction bases left unmatched: 12. CDR3 DNA sequence: TGTGCCAGCAGTTTCTACTCCGGGACAGGGTTAGGGCCCCAGCATTTT. Its translation is CASSFYSGTGLGPQHF.

The sample holds a few counts of this clonotype. The rearrangement uses TRBV7-2 and TRBJ2-2, with TRBD2 identical over 9 bases. The CDR3 runs to 13 residues. Losses at the gene ends were 7 bases for V and 7 bases for J; bases not matched to a gene: 4. Germline CDR1 SGHTA, CDR2 FQGNSA. The CDR3 DNA follows: TGTGCCAGCACCAAGCGGGAGGTCGGGGAGCTGTTTTTT. Translation: CASTKREVGELFF.

V gene TRBV29-1 combines with J gene TRBJ1-1; 7 bases line up with TRBD1. Trimming cost V 7 bases and J 0 bases; bases outside gene matches: 5. The CDR3 runs to 13 residues. Germline CDR1 reads SQVTM; CDR2 reads ANQGSEA. CDR3 nucleotide sequence: TGCAGCGCAACGACAGGGATGAACACTGAAGCTTTCTTT. Translating gives CSATTGMNTEAFF. Full variable domain (outside the CDR3, taken from reference TRBV29-1 and TRBJ1-1): SAVISQKPSRDICQRGTSLTIQCQVDSQVTMMFWYRQQPGQSLTLIATANQGSEATYESGFVIDKFPISRPNLTFSTLTVSNMSPEDSSIYLCSATTGMNTEAFFGQGTRLTVV.

The chain employs TRBV6-1 and TRBJ2-3; TRBD1 is a possible D gene (6 bases). Per the germline V gene, CDR1 is MNHNS and CDR2 is SASEGT. The CDR3 has 14 amino acids. V lost 6 bases and J lost 6, with 16 bases in between. As DNA, the CDR3 is TGTGCCAGCAGCTCCAGGACAGTGACCGATACGCAGTATTTT. It specifies CASSSRTVTDTQYF.

The table lists this clonotype with many counts. The chain carries TRBV5-4 and TRBJ2-5, with D perhaps matching TRBD2 (6 bases). CDR1 is SGHNT, CDR2 YYREEE, per germline (reference sequence). The V end lost 4 bases, the J end lost 7 bases, and 20 bases lay between the germline ends. The length of the CDR3 is 15 residues. This CDR3 is CASSPRDSPTGTQYF. The CDR3 nucleotides are TGTGCCAGCAGCCCCCGGGACTCCCCCACCGGGACCCAGTACTTC.